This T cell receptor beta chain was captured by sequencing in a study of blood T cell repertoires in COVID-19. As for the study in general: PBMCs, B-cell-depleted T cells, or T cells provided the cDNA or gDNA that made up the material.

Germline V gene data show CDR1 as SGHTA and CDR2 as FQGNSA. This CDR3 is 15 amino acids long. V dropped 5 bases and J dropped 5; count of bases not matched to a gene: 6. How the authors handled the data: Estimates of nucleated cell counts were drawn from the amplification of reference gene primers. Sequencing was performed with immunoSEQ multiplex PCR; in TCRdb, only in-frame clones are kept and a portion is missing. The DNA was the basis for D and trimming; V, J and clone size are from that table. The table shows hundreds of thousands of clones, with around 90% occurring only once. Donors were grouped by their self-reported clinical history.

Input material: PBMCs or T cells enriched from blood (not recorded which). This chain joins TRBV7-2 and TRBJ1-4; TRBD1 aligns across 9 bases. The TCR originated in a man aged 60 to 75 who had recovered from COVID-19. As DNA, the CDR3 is TGTGCCAGCAGCCCTAGGACAGGGGAAAATGAAAAACTGTTTTTT. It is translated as CASSPRTGENEKLFF.